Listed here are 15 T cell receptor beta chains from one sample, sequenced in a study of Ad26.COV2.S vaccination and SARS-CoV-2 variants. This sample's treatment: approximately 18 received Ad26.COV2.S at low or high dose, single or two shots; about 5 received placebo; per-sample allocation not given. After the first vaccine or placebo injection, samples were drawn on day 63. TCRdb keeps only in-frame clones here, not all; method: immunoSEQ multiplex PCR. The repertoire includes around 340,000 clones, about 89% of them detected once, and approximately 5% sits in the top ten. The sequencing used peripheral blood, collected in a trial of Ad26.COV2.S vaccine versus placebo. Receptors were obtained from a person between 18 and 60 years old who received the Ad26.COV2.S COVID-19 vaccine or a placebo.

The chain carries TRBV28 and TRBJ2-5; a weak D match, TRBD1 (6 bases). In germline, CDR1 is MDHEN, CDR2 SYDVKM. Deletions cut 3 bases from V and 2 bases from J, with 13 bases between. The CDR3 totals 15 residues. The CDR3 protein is CASSFPGTKQETQYF. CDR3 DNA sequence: TGTGCCAGCAGTTTCCCCGGGACAAAGCAAGAGACCCAGTACTTC.

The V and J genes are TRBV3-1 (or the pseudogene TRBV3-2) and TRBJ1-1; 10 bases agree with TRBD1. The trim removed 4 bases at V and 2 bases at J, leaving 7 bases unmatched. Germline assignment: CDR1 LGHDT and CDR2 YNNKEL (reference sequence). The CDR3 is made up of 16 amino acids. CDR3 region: CASSPRTGGLNTEAFF. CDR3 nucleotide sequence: TGTGCCAGCAGCCCTCGGACAGGGGGGCTCAACACTGAAGCTTTCTTT.

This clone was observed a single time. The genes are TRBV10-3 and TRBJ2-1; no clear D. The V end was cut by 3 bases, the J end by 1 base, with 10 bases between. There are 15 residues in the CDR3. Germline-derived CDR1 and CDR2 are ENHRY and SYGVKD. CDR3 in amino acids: CAISEGFGSYNEQFF. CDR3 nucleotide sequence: TGTGCCATCAGTGAAGGTTTCGGGTCCTACAATGAGCAGTTCTTC.

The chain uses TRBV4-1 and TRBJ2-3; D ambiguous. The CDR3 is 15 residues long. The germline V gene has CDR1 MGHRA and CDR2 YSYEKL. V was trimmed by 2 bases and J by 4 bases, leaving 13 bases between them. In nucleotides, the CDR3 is TGCGCCAGCAGCCAAAAAATGGAGAGCGCAGATACGCAGTATTTT. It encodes CASSQKMESADTQYF.

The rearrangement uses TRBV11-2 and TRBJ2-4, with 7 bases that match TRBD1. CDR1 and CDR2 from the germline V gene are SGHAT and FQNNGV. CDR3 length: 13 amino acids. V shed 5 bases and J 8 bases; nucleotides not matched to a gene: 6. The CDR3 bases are TGTGCCAGCAGCCAAAGTACAGGGGACATTCAGTACTTC. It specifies CASSQSTGDIQYF.

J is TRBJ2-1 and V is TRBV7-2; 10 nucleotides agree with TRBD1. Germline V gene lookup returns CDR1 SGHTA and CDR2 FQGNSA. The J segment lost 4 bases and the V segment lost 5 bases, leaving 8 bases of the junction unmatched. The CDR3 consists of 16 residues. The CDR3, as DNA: TGTGCCAGCAGCCGGCAAAAGGGACAGGGGTACAATGAGCAGTTCTTC. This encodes CASSRQKGQGYNEQFF.

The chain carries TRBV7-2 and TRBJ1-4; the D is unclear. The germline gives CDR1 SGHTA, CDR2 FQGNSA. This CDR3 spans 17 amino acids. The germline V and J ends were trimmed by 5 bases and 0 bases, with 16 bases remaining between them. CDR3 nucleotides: TGTGCCAGCAGCCCAGAATTGAGGCAGCCAACTAATGAAAAACTGTTTTTT. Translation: CASSPELRQPTNEKLFF.

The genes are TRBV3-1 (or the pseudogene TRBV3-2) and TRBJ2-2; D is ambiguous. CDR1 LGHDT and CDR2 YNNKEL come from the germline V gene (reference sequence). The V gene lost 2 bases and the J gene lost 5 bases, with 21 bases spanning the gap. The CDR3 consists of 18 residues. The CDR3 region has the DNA TGTGCCAGCAGCCAACTGACTGACCTGACCCAACCTACCGGGGAGCTGTTTTTT. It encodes CASSQLTDLTQPTGELFF.

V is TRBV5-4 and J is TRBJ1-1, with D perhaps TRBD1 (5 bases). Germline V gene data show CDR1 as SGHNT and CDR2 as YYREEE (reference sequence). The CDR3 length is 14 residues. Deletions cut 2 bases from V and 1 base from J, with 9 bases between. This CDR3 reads CASSLGQQNTEAFF. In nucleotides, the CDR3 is TGTGCCAGCAGCTTAGGACAACAGAACACTGAAGCTTTCTTT.

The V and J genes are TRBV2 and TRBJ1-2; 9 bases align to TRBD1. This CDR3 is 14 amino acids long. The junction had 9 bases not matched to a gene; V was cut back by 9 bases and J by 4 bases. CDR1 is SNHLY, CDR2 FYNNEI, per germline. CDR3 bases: TGTGCCAGGGGAAGACAGGGGGTCAGCTATGGCTACACCTTC. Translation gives CARGRQGVSYGYTF.

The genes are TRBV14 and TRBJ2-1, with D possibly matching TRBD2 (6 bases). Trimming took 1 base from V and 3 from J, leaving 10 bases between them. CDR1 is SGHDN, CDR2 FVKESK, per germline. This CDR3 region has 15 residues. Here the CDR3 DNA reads TGTGCCAGCAGCCAAGGATGGGGGGTCTACAATGAGCAGTTCTTC. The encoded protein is CASSQGWGVYNEQFF.

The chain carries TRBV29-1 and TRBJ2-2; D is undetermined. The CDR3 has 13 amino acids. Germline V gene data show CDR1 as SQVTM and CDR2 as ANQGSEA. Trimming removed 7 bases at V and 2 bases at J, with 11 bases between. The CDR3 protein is CSADIPNTGELFF. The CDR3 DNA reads TGCAGCGCTGACATTCCCAACACCGGGGAGCTGTTTTTT.

This chain's CDR3 is CASINRGGVEQYF. CDR3 bases: TGTGCCAGCATTAACAGGGGAGGCGTCGAGCAGTACTTC. The chain employs TRBV6-5 and TRBJ2-7; D might be TRBD1 (7 bases). Per germline, CDR1 MNHEY and CDR2 SVGAGI. The CDR3 sequence is 13 residues long. The V end lost 7 bases, the J end lost 6 bases, and 16 bases lay between the germline ends.

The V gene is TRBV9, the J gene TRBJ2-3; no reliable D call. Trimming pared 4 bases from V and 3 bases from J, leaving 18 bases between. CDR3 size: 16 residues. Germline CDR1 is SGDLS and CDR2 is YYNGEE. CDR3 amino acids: CASSPRVGRQTDTQYF. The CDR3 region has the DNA TGTGCCAGCAGCCCTAGGGTCGGCCGGCAGACAGATACGCAGTATTTT.

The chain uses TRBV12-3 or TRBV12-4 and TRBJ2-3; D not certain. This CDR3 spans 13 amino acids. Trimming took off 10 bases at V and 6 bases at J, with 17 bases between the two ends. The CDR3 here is CAISPTRSDTQYF. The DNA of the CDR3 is TGTGCCATCTCCCCCACGAGGTCTGATACGCAGTATTTT.